This T cell receptor (beta chain) was captured by sequencing in a study of beta chain features in type 1 diabetes. Study details: What patients shared with healthy donors was a similar profile of age, gender and cell yields. Study-wide findings and caveats: Cells that show high TCR expression could be over-represented by cDNA sequencing.

Each donor gave one heparinised blood draw averaging approximately 100 mL. CD45RO/CCR7/CD25/CD127/CD95/CD27 separated CD4+ naive, central memory, regulatory and stem cell-like memory cells by sorting. V lost 0 bases to trimming and J lost 4 bases; unmatched junction nucleotides: 14. Germline V CDR1 and CDR2: LGHNA, YNFKEQ. CDR3 size: 18 residues. This clone has a single count. Its target is unknown. Expressed TCRB transcripts were sequenced because the entire RNA isolate underwent reverse transcription. Data came from immunoSEQ multiplex PCR; TCRdb stores just in-frame clones and leaves some out. The table shows about 400,000 clones, with roughly an eighth occurring only once.

The receptor comes from a man aged 18 to 29 in good health. Sequenced sample: naive CD4+ T cells from blood. The V call is TRBV4-2, the J call TRBJ2-7; 8 bases line up with TRBD2. The CDR3 loop reads CASSQEEQTGTSLYEQYF. The CDR3 nucleotides read TGTGCCAGCAGCCAAGAGGAACAAACCGGGACTAGTTTGTACGAGCAGTACTTC.